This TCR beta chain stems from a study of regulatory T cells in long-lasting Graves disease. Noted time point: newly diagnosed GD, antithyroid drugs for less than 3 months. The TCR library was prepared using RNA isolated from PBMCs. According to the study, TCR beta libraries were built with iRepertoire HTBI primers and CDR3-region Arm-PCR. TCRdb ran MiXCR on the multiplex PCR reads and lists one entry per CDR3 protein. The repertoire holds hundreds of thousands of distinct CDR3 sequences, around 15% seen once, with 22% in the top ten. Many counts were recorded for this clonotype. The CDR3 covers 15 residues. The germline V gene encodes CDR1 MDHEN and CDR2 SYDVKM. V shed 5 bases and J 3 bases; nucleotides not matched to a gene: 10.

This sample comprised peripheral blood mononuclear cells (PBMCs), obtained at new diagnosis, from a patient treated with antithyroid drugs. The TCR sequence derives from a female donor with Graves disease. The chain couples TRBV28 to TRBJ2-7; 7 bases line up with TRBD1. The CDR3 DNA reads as TGTGCCAGCAGTGGACGACAGGGAAGGGGCTACGAGCAGTACTTC. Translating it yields CASSGRQGRGYEQYF.